This passage covers 10 T cell receptor beta chains from one sample sequenced in a study of T cell responses to AZD1222 COVID-19 vaccine. Profiling relied on immunoSEQ multiplex PCR, and the TCRdb table lists in-frame clones only, not all of them. The data show about 100,000 clones, with 85% to 95% seen just once and about 6.8% held by the top ten. Specimen: peripheral blood, collected 28 days after the second AZD1222 dose. These receptors all come from an adult who received the AZD1222 COVID-19 vaccine.

This clone was counted once. The chain recombines TRBV7-8 with TRBJ1-5; 7 nucleotides align to TRBD1. J gave up 13 bases and V 0 bases, and 15 bases lay outside the gene matches. The CDR3 runs 16 residues. Germline V gene lookup returns CDR1 SGHVS and CDR2 FQNEAQ. CDR3 residues: CASSLARTGVPLPQHF. The CDR3 DNA follows: TGTGCCAGCAGCTTAGCGAGAACAGGGGTCCCCCTGCCGCAGCATTTT.

J is TRBJ2-7 and V is TRBV4-3; the match to TRBD2 covers 9 bases. This CDR3 region has 16 residues. V was clipped by 0 bases and J by 0 bases; unmatched bases: 3. The germline CDR1 and CDR2 sequences are LGHNA and YSLEER. This CDR3 is CASSQDSGGSSYEQYF. CDR3 nucleotides: TGCGCCAGCAGCCAAGATAGCGGGGGCAGCTCCTACGAGCAGTACTTC.

V usage is TRBV4-3 and J usage is TRBJ2-2; D is perhaps TRBD1 or TRBD2 (7 bases each). In germline, CDR1 is LGHNA, CDR2 YSLEER. The ends were cut back, 3 bases at V and 0 bases at J, with 14 bases in the middle. CDR3 size: 17 residues. The DNA of the CDR3 is TGCGCCAGCAGCCATCCCAGGGGGGGCGCGAACACCGGGGAGCTGTTTTTT. Its protein product is CASSHPRGGANTGELFF.

J is TRBJ2-1 and V is TRBV28; unclear D gene. The CDR3 totals 11 residues. Germline CDR1 and CDR2: MDHEN and SYDVKM. Between the trimmed V and J ends, which lost 8 bases and 4 bases, there was a span of 6 bases. This CDR3 reads CASAQYNEQFF. The CDR3 coding sequence is TGTGCCAGCGCCCAGTACAATGAGCAGTTCTTC.

V and J are TRBV19 and TRBJ1-5; a possible D gene is TRBD1 (6 bases). Trimming took 0 bases from V and 0 from J, leaving 21 bases between them. Germline V gives CDR1 LNHDA, CDR2 SQIVND (reference sequence). The CDR3 runs to 20 residues. The CDR3, as DNA: TGTGCCAGTAGTATAGAGTTCGGCCAGGGGCAATTTGGTAGCAATCAGCCCCAGCATTTT. It is translated as CASSIEFGQGQFGSNQPQHF.

The chain is built from TRBV3-1 (or the pseudogene TRBV3-2) and TRBJ2-7; possible D gene TRBD1, 5 bases. CDR1 and CDR2 from the germline V gene are LGHDT and YNNKEL (reference sequence). Trimming pared 4 bases from V and 3 bases from J, leaving 13 bases between. The CDR3 covers 14 residues. CDR3 protein: CASSPGITRYEQYF. CDR3 nucleotide sequence: TGTGCCAGCAGCCCAGGGATCACCCGCTACGAGCAGTACTTC.

The rearrangement links TRBV4-3 to TRBJ2-7; 14 bases fit TRBD2. The length of the CDR3 is 16 residues. The V segment lost 3 bases and the J segment 5 bases; nucleotides outside the gene matches: 6. Germline lookup yields CDR1 LGHNA and CDR2 YSLEER. The CDR3 nucleotides read TGCGCCAGCAGCCAGGGACTAGCGGGAGTGCCCAACGAGCAGTACTTC. It is translated as CASSQGLAGVPNEQYF.

This chain links TRBV6-4 with TRBJ2-3, with TRBD2 as a possible D gene (6 bases). Germline CDR1 reads MRHNA; CDR2 reads SNTAGT. The ends were cut back, 0 bases at V and 5 bases at J, with 12 bases in the middle. This CDR3 comprises 15 residues. DNA for the CDR3: TGTGCCAGCAGTGACTCATCCGGGGGTGGAGATACGCAGTATTTT. It specifies CASSDSSGGGDTQYF.

The table lists this clone with a count of one. The rearrangement uses TRBV28 and TRBJ1-4; no clear D. This CDR3 has 14 residues. The V gene's germline CDR1 is MDHEN and CDR2 SYDVKM. Trimming took 2 bases from V and 0 from J, leaving 4 bases between them. CDR3 in DNA: TGTGCCAGCAGTTTACACGCAACTAATGAAAAACTGTTTTTT. It yields the protein CASSLHATNEKLFF. Filled out from reference TRBV28 and TRBJ1-4, the complete variable domain reads DVKVTQSSRYLVKRTGEKVFLECVQDMDHENMFWYRQDPGLGLRLIYFSYDVKMKEKGDIPEGYSVSREKKERFSLILESASTNQTSMYLCASSLHATNEKLFFGSGTQLSVL.

The chain combines TRBV3-1 (or the pseudogene TRBV3-2) with TRBJ1-2, with D unresolved. V dropped 8 bases and J dropped 3 bases, with 16 bases sitting between them. CDR1 is LGHDT, CDR2 YNNKEL, per germline (reference sequence). This CDR3 spans 14 amino acids. In DNA, the CDR3 is TGTGCCAGCCGACCTTATTGGGATTACTATGGCTACACCTTC. This encodes CASRPYWDYYGYTF.